One sample yielded the 23 T cell receptor beta chains listed below, sequenced in a study of blood T cell repertoires in COVID-19. Generated by immunoSEQ multiplex PCR, the TCRdb table keeps only in-frame clones and is missing some. The data hold about 50,000 clones, with roughly 91% observed a single time. Material for sequencing was peripheral blood. The origin of the receptors is a man aged 45-60 years with active COVID-19.

This clone came up once. The chain couples TRBV5-1 to TRBJ1-5; TRBD1 aligns across 9 bases. The CDR3 length is 15 residues. Per germline, CDR1 SGHRS and CDR2 YFSETQ. The V and J ends lost 4 bases and 5 bases, in that order; junction bases with no gene match: 7. Written as DNA, the CDR3 is TGCGCCAGCAGCGTCGGGACAGGGTACGATCAGCCCCAGCATTTT. Protein product: CASSVGTGYDQPQHF.

The chain links TRBV11-1 to TRBJ2-3; a possible D gene is TRBD2 (7 bases). V lost 6 bases to trimming and J lost 5 bases, with 18 bases between them. This CDR3 is built from 15 residues. Germline values: CDR1 SGHAT, CDR2 FQDESV (reference sequence). The DNA of the CDR3 is TGTGCCAGCAGATCCAGAAGCGGGACAAAAGATACGCAGTATTTT. Translating it yields CASRSRSGTKDTQYF.

The V call is TRBV27, the J call TRBJ2-5; D gene unclear. The CDR3 runs to 13 residues. Germline CDR1 and CDR2: MNHEY and SMNVEV (reference sequence). V was pared by 4 bases and J by 1 base, with 7 bases between. In nucleotides, the CDR3 is TGTGCCAGCAGTTCTAAACCCCAAGAGACCCAGTACTTC. Protein: CASSSKPQETQYF.

V is TRBV7-2 and J is TRBJ2-2; TRBD2 matches 10 bases. With V trimmed by 5 bases and J by 1 base, 1 base remained unmatched. Germline CDR1 SGHTA, CDR2 FQGNSA. The CDR3 has 15 amino acids. Written as DNA, the CDR3 is TGTGCCAGCAGCCCTAGCGGGGGGAACACCGGGGAGCTGTTTTTT. Protein product: CASSPSGGNTGELFF.

The CDR3 loop reads CAISPRGKNIQYF. The CDR3 region has the DNA TGTGCCATCAGTCCCCGGGGGAAAAACATTCAGTACTTC. The J gene is TRBJ2-4, the V gene TRBV10-3; D is perhaps TRBD2 (6 bases). V gave up 5 bases and J gave up 4 bases, with 9 bases separating them. Germline lookup yields CDR1 ENHRY and CDR2 SYGVKD. This CDR3 has 13 amino acids.

CDR3 protein: CASSRGLTRSGYTF. In DNA, the CDR3 is TGTGCCAGCAGTAGGGGCTTGACCCGATCGGGCTACACCTTC. This chain joins TRBV6-2 or TRBV6-3 and TRBJ1-2; weak D call: TRBD1 (5 bases). The germline CDR1 and CDR2 sequences are MNHEY and SVGEGT. This CDR3 has 14 amino acids. Trimming removed 5 bases from V and 8 bases from J, with 18 bases in between.

The CDR3 sequence is CASSFLYEQYF. The CDR3 coding sequence is TGTGCCAGCAGCTTTCTCTACGAGCAGTACTTC. The chain uses TRBV11-2 and TRBJ2-7; the D is unclear. The CDR3 length is 11 residues. Germline V gene sequence: CDR1 SGHAT, CDR2 FQNNGV. Between the trimmed V and J ends, which lost 3 bases and 3 bases, there was a span of 3 bases. Together with reference TRBV11-2 and TRBJ2-7, the CDR3 gives the full variable domain: EAGVAQSPRYKIIEKRQSVAFWCNPISGHATLYWYQQILGQGPKLLIQFQNNGVVDDSQLPKDRFSAERLKGVDSTLKIQPAKLEDSAVYLCASSFLYEQYFGPGTRLTVT.

This clone came up once. V gene TRBV19 combines with J gene TRBJ2-7; D is possibly TRBD1 (5 bases). The V end lost 6 bases, the J end lost 4 bases, and 16 bases lay between the germline ends. The CDR3 is 14 amino acids. CDR1 is LNHDA and CDR2 is SQIVND in the germline V gene (reference sequence). As DNA, the CDR3 is TGTGCCAGTAGCCCCAGGGTATCTGGTTACGAGCAGTACTTC. This sequence encodes CASSPRVSGYEQYF.

This clone was recorded once. The chain combines TRBV28 with TRBJ2-1; the D gene is possibly TRBD1 (5 bases). The CDR3 contains 14 residues. Germline V lookup: CDR1 MDHEN, CDR2 SYDVKM. Trimming took off 8 bases at V and 0 bases at J, with 11 bases between the two ends. The CDR3 DNA reads as TGTGCCAGCGGGGCTTTGAGCTCCTACAATGAGCAGTTCTTC. Translating it yields CASGALSSYNEQFF.

The chain has TRBV9 and TRBJ1-2, with D possibly being TRBD1 (5 bases). Trimming took off 2 bases at V and 4 bases at J, with 18 bases between the two ends. The V gene's germline CDR1 is SGDLS and CDR2 YYNGEE. CDR3 length: 16 residues. CDR3 in DNA: TGTGCCAGCAGCGTCTCGGACACTCCCTCTGTCTATGGCTACACCTTC. This translates into CASSVSDTPSVYGYTF.

A single count supports this clone. The V call is TRBV11-2, the J call TRBJ1-3; D is undetermined. Germline CDR1 is SGHAT and CDR2 is FQNNGV. The V end lost 4 bases, the J end lost 0 bases, and 7 bases lay between the germline ends. This CDR3 contains 14 residues. The CDR3 DNA sequence: TGTGCCAGCAGCTCACTGATCTCTGGAAACACCATATATTTT. Its protein is CASSSLISGNTIYF. Combining the CDR3 with reference TRBV11-2 and TRBJ1-3 gives the whole variable domain EAGVAQSPRYKIIEKRQSVAFWCNPISGHATLYWYQQILGQGPKLLIQFQNNGVVDDSQLPKDRFSAERLKGVDSTLKIQPAKLEDSAVYLCASSSLISGNTIYFGEGSWLTVV.

The gene calls are TRBV28 and TRBJ2-2, with a weak D call TRBD2 (5 bases). The CDR3 runs to 11 residues. Germline V gene data show CDR1 as MDHEN and CDR2 as SYDVKM. Trimming took off 10 bases at V and 7 bases at J, with 10 bases between the two ends. This CDR3 reads CATTGSGELFF. The CDR3 DNA reads as TGTGCCACCACGGGGAGCGGGGAGCTGTTTTTT.

The chain has TRBV3-1 (or the pseudogene TRBV3-2) and TRBJ1-4; 7 nucleotides match TRBD1. This CDR3 has 14 amino acids. From germline, CDR1 is LGHDT and CDR2 YNNKEL (reference sequence). V gave up 1 base and J gave up 8 bases; unmatched junction bases: 4. This CDR3 is CASSQAGGEEKLFF. The CDR3 DNA reads as TGTGCCAGCAGCCAAGCAGGGGGAGAAGAAAAACTGTTTTTT.

As concerns this clone: Other nucleotide sequences from this sample produce the same CDR3. The genes are TRBV7-8 and TRBJ2-7, with D perhaps matching TRBD2 (6 bases). V was cut by 1 base and J by 2 bases, with 21 bases left in between. Germline V lookup: CDR1 SGHVS, CDR2 FQNEAQ. The CDR3 sequence is 18 residues long. As DNA, the CDR3 is TGTGCCAGCAGCTTAGTAGCGGCCGGGGGAGATTCCCCCTACGAGCAGTACTTC. This encodes CASSLVAAGGDSPYEQYF.

The rearrangement links TRBV29-1 to TRBJ1-1, with D perhaps matching TRBD1 (6 bases). Trimming cost V 3 bases and J 10 bases, with 12 bases left between them. CDR1 and CDR2 from the germline V gene are SQVTM and ANQGSEA. CDR3 size: 11 residues. CDR3 bases: TGCAGCGTTGACAGGGGAAAAGGAGCTTTCTTT. Residues: CSVDRGKGAFF. Complete variable domain (other parts from reference TRBV29-1 and TRBJ1-1): SAVISQKPSRDICQRGTSLTIQCQVDSQVTMMFWYRQQPGQSLTLIATANQGSEATYESGFVIDKFPISRPNLTFSTLTVSNMSPEDSSIYLCSVDRGKGAFFGQGTRLTVV.

This clone occurred once. In DNA form, the CDR3 reads TGTGCCAGTAGTGCGTTAACTAGCACAGATACGCAGTATTTT. It specifies CASSALTSTDTQYF. V gene TRBV19 combines with J gene TRBJ2-3; D is undetermined. V lost 5 bases and J lost 0, with 9 bases in between. The CDR3 totals 14 residues. The germline CDR1 and CDR2 sequences are LNHDA and SQIVND (reference sequence).

The chain joins TRBV7-9 to TRBJ1-1; TRBD1 might be the D (6 bases). The CDR3 covers 14 residues. The germline V and J ends were trimmed by 4 bases and 11 bases, with 20 bases remaining between them. CDR1 and CDR2 (germline): SEHNR, FQNEAQ (reference sequence). The CDR3 nucleotides read TGTGCCAGCAGCTCCCGGGGAGGGGGGACAATGGCTTTCTTT. This translates into CASSSRGGGTMAFF.

J is TRBJ1-3 and V is TRBV6-4; D perhaps matches TRBD1 (5 bases). Per the germline V gene, CDR1 is MRHNA and CDR2 is SNTAGT. The CDR3 sequence is 15 residues long. Trimming removed 4 bases at V and 0 bases at J, with 10 bases between. The CDR3 DNA sequence: TGTGCCAGCAGTGTCCGGGGGAGCTCTGGAAACACCATATATTTT. It codes for CASSVRGSSGNTIYF.

The rearrangement uses TRBV27 and TRBJ2-7; perhaps TRBD2 as D (5 bases). There are 13 residues in the CDR3. The germline gives CDR1 MNHEY, CDR2 SMNVEV (reference sequence). V was trimmed by 7 bases and J by 3 bases, leaving 13 bases between them. CDR3 sequence: CASNKRISYEQYF. In DNA, the CDR3 is TGTGCCAGCAATAAGCGGATTAGCTACGAGCAGTACTTC.

The table lists this clone with a few counts. The chain couples TRBV25-1 to TRBJ2-7; 14 bases agree with TRBD2. The ends lost 6 bases at V and 9 bases at J; junction bases unmatched: 4. Germline V CDR1 and CDR2: MGHDK, SYGVNS. CDR3 length: 13 amino acids. The CDR3 region is CASRGTSGSWQYF. DNA of the CDR3: TGTGCCAGCAGAGGGACTAGCGGGAGCTGGCAGTACTTC.

The chain combines TRBV6-6 with TRBJ1-1; no reliable D call. The V gene lost 6 bases and the J gene lost 0 bases, with 8 bases spanning the gap. Germline CDR1 MNHNY, CDR2 SVGAGI (reference sequence). The CDR3 extends over 13 amino acids. The CDR3 sequence is CASSRGMNTEAFF. As DNA, the CDR3 is TGTGCCAGCAGCAGAGGTATGAACACTGAAGCTTTCTTT.

The chain couples TRBV27 to TRBJ2-7; the D gene is possibly TRBD1 (7 bases). Germline CDR1 reads MNHEY; CDR2 reads SMNVEV (reference sequence). Trimming took 2 bases from V and 0 from J, leaving 11 bases between them. CDR3 length: 15 residues. Written as DNA, the CDR3 is TGTGCCAGCAGTTTAGGAGGGGGCGCCTCCTACGAGCAGTACTTC. The encoded protein is CASSLGGGASYEQYF.

The J gene is TRBJ1-1, the V gene TRBV5-1, with a tentative D call TRBD1 (5 bases). This CDR3 has 15 amino acids. CDR1 and CDR2 (germline): SGHRS, YFSETQ. V gave up 0 bases and J gave up 3 bases, with 12 bases separating them. CDR3 sequence (DNA): TGCGCCAGCAGCTTGGGATGGGGCGTCGACACTGAAGCTTTCTTT. It codes for CASSLGWGVDTEAFF.